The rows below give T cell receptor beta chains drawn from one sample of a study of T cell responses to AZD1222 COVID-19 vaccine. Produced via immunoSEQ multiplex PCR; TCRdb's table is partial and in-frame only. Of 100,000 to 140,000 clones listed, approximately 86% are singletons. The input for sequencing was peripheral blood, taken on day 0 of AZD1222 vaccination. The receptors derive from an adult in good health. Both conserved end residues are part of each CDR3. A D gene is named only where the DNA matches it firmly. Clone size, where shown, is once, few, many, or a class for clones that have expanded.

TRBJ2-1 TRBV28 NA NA TGTGCCAGCAGCCCCCCCTGGATAGGCAGGGGAGTTTCACAGGAGCAGTTCTTC CASSPPWIGRGVSQEQFF
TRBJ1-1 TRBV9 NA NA TGTGCCAGCAGCGTAGATTGGCACTCTTTAGCCACTGAAGCTTTCTTT CASSVDWHSLATEAFF
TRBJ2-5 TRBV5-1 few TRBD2 TGCGCCAGCAGCTTCGGGACTAGCGGGGCCCAAGAGACCCAGTACTTC CASSFGTSGAQETQYF
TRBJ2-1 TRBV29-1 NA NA TGCAGCGTTGACAAGGCTAAGGAGCAGTTCTTC CSVDKAKEQFF
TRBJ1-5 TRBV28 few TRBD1 TGTGCCAGCAGTTGGGGCACAGGGGGCACGGTGAGCAATCAGCCCCAGCATTTT CASSWGTGGTVSNQPQHF
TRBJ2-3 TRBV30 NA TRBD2 TGTGCCTTCGGCCAGCGGGGGGGCACAGATACGCAGTATTTT CAFGQRGGTDTQYF
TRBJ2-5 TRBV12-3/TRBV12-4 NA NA TGTGCCAGCAGCTCAACAGGGAGGGGGACCCAGTACTTC CASSSTGRGTQYF
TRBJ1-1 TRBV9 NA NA TGTGCCAGCAGCTCCTCTGGGGAGACTGAAGCTTTCTTT CASSSSGETEAFF
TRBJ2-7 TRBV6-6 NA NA TGTGCCAGCAAATACGAGGTTCGGGTCGAGCAGTACTTC CASKYEVRVEQYF
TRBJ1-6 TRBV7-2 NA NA TGTGCCAGCAGCATCCGGGCCCCCCCGGGTTCACCCCTCCACTTT CASSIRAPPGSPLHF
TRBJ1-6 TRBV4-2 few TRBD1 TGTGCCAGCAGCAAGATAGGGGGCGATTCACCCCTCCACTTT CASSKIGGDSPLHF
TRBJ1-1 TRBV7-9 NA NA TGTGCCAGCAGCACCGGGACGGGAGTCCTGAACACTGAAGCTTTCTTT CASSTGTGVLNTEAFF
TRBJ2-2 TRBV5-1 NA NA TGCGCCAGCAGCTTGGTCGGGGGGCTAAAGAACACCGGGGAGCTGTTTTTT CASSLVGGLKNTGELFF
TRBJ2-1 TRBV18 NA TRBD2 TGTGCCAGCTCAACTCCAGCGGGAAAGGACTACAATGAGCAGTTCTTC CASSTPAGKDYNEQFF
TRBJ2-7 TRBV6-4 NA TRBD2 TGTGCCAGCACGCGATTAGCGGGTTCCTTATACGAGCAGTACTTC CASTRLAGSLYEQYF
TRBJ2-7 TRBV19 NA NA TGTGCCAGTAGTATGATTGGGTACGAGCAGTACTTC CASSMIGYEQYF
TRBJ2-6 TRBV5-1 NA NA TGCGCCAGCAGCAGGCAGGGTTCTGGGGCCAACGTCCTGACTTTC CASSRQGSGANVLTF
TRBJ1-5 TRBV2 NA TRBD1 TGTGCCAGCAGTGAAGGACAGGGGTTTATGGGTCAGCCCCAGCATTTT CASSEGQGFMGQPQHF
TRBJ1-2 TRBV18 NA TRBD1 TGTGCCAGCTCGCTCAGTATCTACGATGGGACAGTAAACTATGGCTACACCTTC CASSLSIYDGTVNYGYTF
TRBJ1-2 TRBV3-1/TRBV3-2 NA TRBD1 TGTGCCAGCAGCCAAGAGAGGGGGACAGGGGAATGGAGGGCCTATGGCTACACCTTC CASSQERGTGEWRAYGYTF
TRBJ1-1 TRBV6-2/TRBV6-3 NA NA TGTGCCAGCAGCCCCGTAGAGAACACTGAAGCTTTCTTT CASSPVENTEAFF
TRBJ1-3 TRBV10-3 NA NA TGTGCCATCAGTCTAGGTTGGGGGAGCGGAAACACCATATATTTT CAISLGWGSGNTIYF
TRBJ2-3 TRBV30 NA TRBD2 TGTGCCTGGACGAGACTAGCGGGCACAGATACGCAGTATTTT CAWTRLAGTDTQYF